This T cell receptor (beta chain) was captured by sequencing in a study of naive and memory T cell subsets (dated by TCRdb to 2016 to 2017). Regarding the complete study: The study applied an open-source, UMI-based TCR alpha and beta sequencing pipeline to sorted naive and memory peripheral blood T cell subsets. The functional CMV T cell responses agreed completely with IgG serology results. RNA was DNase-treated and reverse transcribed with TCR constant-region primers, mostly using SuperScript III. The paper as a whole reports these results and caveats: Naive repertoires, especially CD8, contained a few larger clonotypes, possibly memory cells re-expressing CD45RA. TCR abundance followed a power law whose exponent differed between naive and memory subsets but was consistent across the three individuals. A clonotype was defined as a single alpha or beta chain sequence rather than as a paired alpha/beta receptor. In both CD4 and CD8 cells, going from naive through CM, EM and EMRA, the Gini index went up while Shannon and inverse Simpson diversity went down. Once error correction was done, more than 85% of naive TCR sequences showed up just once, which made the naive abundance distributions much steeper than those of the memory subsets. RNA-based TCR counts may be affected by expression changes linked to T cell activation and differentiation. The repertoire findings for the naive and memory subsets could not be validated against a ground truth because none was available.

The receptor library was made with UMI-ligation and nested PCR. An equimolar mix of two oligonucleotides covering both TRBC1 and TRBC2 was used as the beta constant-region primer. A single-stranded oligonucleotide carrying the SP2 primer and a 12-nucleotide UMI was ligated to the 3' end of the cDNA by T4 RNA ligase 1. Four rounds of PCR, combining the SP2 primer with nested alpha and beta constant-region primers, were used to amplify the ligated cDNA. Incubation of the ligation reaction was carried out at 16 degrees C for about 18-25 hours. To avoid over-amplification, PCR2 was usually performed as a SYBR Green qPCR and halted once a predetermined threshold was reached. Every purification after the first one was done using Agencourt AMPure XP magnetic beads. Libraries were quantified by Qubit and checked on a TapeStation, with a main peak expected near 650 bp. Pooled libraries were sequenced on an Illumina MiSeq using v2 2x251 paired-end kits, and typically roughly 1-2.1 million reads were obtained per sample. Each sample was pooled at 3 to 4.5 nM, and about 5-7.5% PhiX was included to help cluster recognition. The source study handled its data this way. Using tag matching that tolerated one base-pair mismatch, Decombinator assigned V and J genes to FASTQ reads that had been processed by Demultiplexor. Collapsinator used UMIs to correct both sequencing errors and frequency errors arising from PCR heterogeneity. TCRs were translated and CDR3s were extracted from the conserved cysteine to the FGXG phenylalanine by CDR3Translator, with non-productive sequences being flagged. Gini, Shannon entropy and inverse Simpson indices were calculated on repertoires that had been subsampled to equal numbers of UMI-defined TCRs. Clonotype abundance distributions were fitted to a power law by maximum likelihood within the linear range. When run on a single naive CD8 sample, MIGEC and the pipeline yielded similar UMI counts, similar unique TCR numbers and similar clonal distributions. One analysis removed from the naive repertoire any naive TCRs that were also found in any memory subset from the same donor. Repertoires were searched for approximately 7,000 CMV-associated CDR3 sequences compiled from VDJdb and a published dataset. The public sequencing data were trimmed at Q25 with fastp and processed into clonotypes with MiXCR by TCRdb, which kept only in-frame beta chains. Each entry is one CDR3 protein sequence, shown with its most common DNA and genes. The V and J calls were determined by TCRdb, not by the authors. The sample includes 140,000 to 150,000 distinct CDR3 sequences, with over 15% observed a single time. The ten largest account for 0.14% of the sample.

This clonotype was picked up a small number of times. It has no known antigen specificity. Base quality data are lacking; no much larger clone is found one base away. From the second PCR step on, the TCR alpha and beta chain libraries were amplified in separate reactions. To determine each donor's CMV status, fresh PBMCs were stimulated overnight with CMV viral lysate, and IFNgamma production from CD4+ T cells was then assessed. CD4 T cells were positively selected using Miltenyi beads, after which CD8 T cells were positively selected from the CD4-negative fraction. After staining for CD3, CD4, CD8, CD45RA, CD27 and a live/dead dye, cells were sorted on a BD Aria II into four subsets based on CD45RA and CD27. Three healthy volunteers provided blood, and each donor's sample was split into CD4 and CD8 T cells and then further divided into four differentiation subsets. About 120 ml of peripheral blood was taken from each donor, and PBMC were separated by density-gradient centrifugation on Ficoll-Paque PLUS. Sorted cells were lysed in RLT buffer, and RNA was extracted with a Qiagen RNeasy kit and stored at -80°C.

The CDR3 measures 15 amino acids from cysteine to phenylalanine. The CDR3 DNA has 45 bases and is translated from base 1. Ends trimmed: V by 2 bases, J by 7 bases; bases unmatched to a gene: 3. CDR1 and CDR2, looked up from the germline V gene, are MGHDK and SYGVNS. The chain is assembled from TRBV25-1 and TRBJ1-6, and TRBD1 aligns with 9 junction nucleotides. The specimen was naive CD4+ T cells from blood. Read against the paper, the sample's cell subset or site label means: naive T cells, CD45RA high CD27+. This clonotype was obtained from a human donor in good health. The DNA sequence follows: TGTGCCAGCAGTGAAGGACAGGGGTTGAATTCACCCCTCCACTTT. This encodes CASSEGQGLNSPLHF.